This T cell receptor (beta chain) was observed in a study of OX40 agonist ivuxolimab in advanced cancers. About the study: Recorded diagnoses for dose-escalation patients were hepatocellular carcinoma, melanoma, renal cell or head and neck cancer. Partial responses, seen in three patients, involved one hepatocellular carcinoma and two cutaneous melanomas.

CDR1 is ENHRY and CDR2 is SYGVKD in the germline V gene. With V trimmed by 2 bases and J by 2 bases, 5 bases remained unmatched. There are 15 residues in the CDR3. To note about this clone: Its antigen is currently unknown.

Study-wide findings and caveats: The study found that CD8+ T cells averaged more expanded clones than CD4+. In a subset of nonresponders, normalized T-cell clonal expansion was also low.

Generated by immunoSEQ multiplex PCR, the TCRdb table keeps only in-frame clones and is missing some. The table shows roughly 45,000 clones, with 75% to 90% occurring only once. The receptor comes from an adult with an advanced solid tumor such as melanoma, head and neck, liver or kidney cancer. Material: CD4+ or CD8+ T cells sorted from blood, obtained in a trial of the OX40 agonist ivuxolimab. This chain uses TRBV10-3 with TRBJ2-5; 7 bases line up with TRBD2. The CDR3 protein is CAISEVGGTQETQYF. The CDR3 DNA is TGTGCCATCAGTGAGGTCGGGGGGACTCAAGAGACCCAGTACTTC.